The 19 T cell receptor beta chains reported below all come from one sample, sequenced in a study of T cell responses to AZD1222 COVID-19 vaccine. The method was immunoSEQ multiplex PCR; TCRdb's version includes in-frame clones alone and lacks a portion of them. The sample consists of tens of thousands of clones, roughly nine tenths of them appearing once. The source was peripheral blood, collected on day 0 of AZD1222 vaccination. The receptors shown here come from an adult in good health.

J is TRBJ1-1 and V is TRBV7-9, with 7 positions matching TRBD1. Trimming removed 3 bases from V and 8 bases from J; junction bases left unmatched: 12. The germline CDR1 and CDR2 sequences are SEHNR and FQNEAQ (reference sequence). CDR3 length: 15 amino acids. CDR3 in DNA: TGTGCCAGCAGCTTTTCCCCCACAGGGGAGACCGAAGCTTTCTTT. Translating it yields CASSFSPTGETEAFF.

This chain uses TRBV15 with TRBJ1-2; D remains unclear. V was cut by 0 bases and J by 4 bases, with 6 bases left in between. Germline CDR1 reads LNHNV; CDR2 reads YYDKDF (reference sequence). The CDR3 spans 13 residues. DNA for the CDR3: TGTGCCACCAGCAGAGATCATTTCTATGGCTACACCTTC. Amino acid sequence: CATSRDHFYGYTF.

The chain employs TRBV10-3 and TRBJ1-4, with TRBD1 matching 7 bases. V was clipped by 11 bases and J by 5 bases; unmatched bases: 8. The CDR3 spans 13 residues. From germline, CDR1 is ENHRY and CDR2 SYGVKD. The CDR3 DNA is TGTGCCGTAAGGGGACAGCCAAATGAAAAACTGTTTTTT. It is translated as CAVRGQPNEKLFF.

This clone was detected only once. The chain links TRBV5-1 to TRBJ2-1; 10 bases are shared with TRBD2. Trimming cost V 5 bases and J 7 bases; bases outside gene matches: 6. Germline V gives CDR1 SGHRS, CDR2 YFSETQ. The length of the CDR3 is 14 residues. This CDR3 is CASRGLAGVNEQFF. As DNA, the CDR3 is TGCGCCAGCAGAGGGCTAGCGGGGGTAAATGAGCAGTTCTTC.

This clone was detected once. The V gene is TRBV7-3, the J gene TRBJ2-3; 11 nucleotides align to TRBD2. V gave up 5 bases and J gave up 2 bases; unmatched junction bases: 6. The CDR3 runs 16 residues. Germline V gene sequence: CDR1 SGHTA, CDR2 FQGTGA. The CDR3 coding sequence is TGTGCCAGCAGCCCCCTAGCGGGGGGCCTCACAGATACGCAGTATTTT. Protein product: CASSPLAGGLTDTQYF.

This clone was detected once. V gene TRBV5-1 combines with J gene TRBJ1-3; no clear D gene. Deletions cut 0 bases from V and 0 bases from J, with 7 bases between. This CDR3 is 15 amino acids long. Germline values: CDR1 SGHRS, CDR2 YFSETQ. DNA of the CDR3: TGCGCCAGCAGCTTGGAACCCAGCTCTGGAAACACCATATATTTT. Its protein product is CASSLEPSSGNTIYF.

This sequence joins TRBV5-1 and TRBJ2-3; D might be TRBD1 (5 bases). The V and J ends lost 2 bases and 4 bases respectively, with 11 bases between them. The CDR3 length is 14 residues. Germline loops: CDR1 SGHRS, CDR2 YFSETQ. Here the CDR3 reads CASSLGDRADTQYF. The DNA of the CDR3 is TGCGCCAGCAGCTTAGGGGATAGGGCAGATACGCAGTATTTT.

This clone was counted once. The V gene is TRBV14, the J gene TRBJ1-1, with 8 bases identical to TRBD1. Germline V CDR1 and CDR2: SGHDN, FVKESK. The CDR3 consists of 16 residues. V shed 1 base, J shed 1 base, and the junction held 5 bases outside the gene matches. This CDR3 is CASSQGQGKGNTEAFF. The CDR3 DNA reads as TGTGCCAGCAGCCAAGGACAGGGGAAGGGGAACACTGAAGCTTTCTTT.

V and J are TRBV18 and TRBJ1-2, with a tentative D call TRBD1 (5 bases). With 3 bases removed from V and 3 bases from J, the gap between germline ends came to 8 bases. The germline CDR1 and CDR2 sequences are KGHSH and LQKENI. The CDR3 has 13 residues. The CDR3 bases are TGTGCCAGCTCACCCGACAGAGACTATGGCTACACCTTC. Translating gives CASSPDRDYGYTF.

The V gene is TRBV18, the J gene TRBJ1-1; D not resolved. Deletions cut 0 bases from V and 1 base from J, with 9 bases between. The CDR3 is 15 residues long. Per germline, CDR1 KGHSH and CDR2 LQKENI. CDR3 bases: TGTGCCAGCTCACCACCTTCTACGGGGAACACTGAAGCTTTCTTT. Translation: CASSPPSTGNTEAFF.

V usage is TRBV10-1 and J usage is TRBJ1-2, with D uncertain. Germline assignment: CDR1 WNHNN and CDR2 SYGVQD (reference sequence). V gave up 5 bases and J gave up 0 bases, with 7 bases separating them. CDR3 length: 13 residues. The CDR3 here is CASSRHPNYGYTF. For the CDR3, the DNA is TGCGCCAGCAGTAGACACCCTAACTATGGCTACACCTTC.

The chain recombines TRBV5-6 with TRBJ1-2; D might be TRBD1 (6 bases). Germline V gene lookup returns CDR1 SGHDT and CDR2 YYEEEE. The V and J ends lost 4 bases and 8 bases respectively, with 15 bases between them. The CDR3 runs to 13 residues. CDR3: CASSPGRGFGYTF. As DNA, the CDR3 is TGTGCCAGCAGCCCGGGCAGGGGATTCGGCTACACCTTC.

The gene calls are TRBV2 and TRBJ2-3; tentative D call: TRBD1 (5 bases). CDR3 length equals 15 residues. CDR1 and CDR2 (germline): SNHLY, FYNNEI. The V and J ends lost 6 bases and 0 bases respectively, with 13 bases between them. Here the CDR3 reads CASSDSPSSTDTQYF. Written as DNA, the CDR3 is TGTGCCAGCAGCGACAGCCCCTCTAGCACAGATACGCAGTATTTT.

In DNA form, the CDR3 reads TGTGCCTGGGGACAGGGGTTGGGGTATGGCTACACCTTC. This translates into CAWGQGLGYGYTF. This sequence joins TRBV30 and TRBJ1-2, with TRBD1 matching over 9 bases. CDR1 is GTSNPN and CDR2 is SVGIG in the germline V gene (reference sequence). The CDR3 totals 13 residues. Losses at the gene ends were 5 bases for V and 5 bases for J; bases not matched to a gene: 6.

The chain joins TRBV10-3 to TRBJ2-1; maybe TRBD1 (6 bases). Deletions cut 9 bases from V and 8 bases from J, with 14 bases between. The CDR3 is made up of 12 amino acids. The germline CDR1 and CDR2 sequences are ENHRY and SYGVKD. The CDR3 DNA sequence: TGTGCCATTTCTCAGGGGAACTATGAGCAGTTCTTC. Residues: CAISQGNYEQFF.

The chain joins TRBV11-3 to TRBJ2-3, with D uncertain. From germline, CDR1 is SGHNT and CDR2 YENEEA. V shed 6 bases and J shed 0 bases, with 10 bases lying between them. This CDR3 spans 14 amino acids. This CDR3 reads CASSFSASTDTQYF. The CDR3, as DNA: TGTGCCAGCAGTTTCAGCGCTAGCACAGATACGCAGTATTTT.

The chain combines TRBV29-1 with TRBJ1-5; D remains ambiguous. Germline values: CDR1 SQVTM, CDR2 ANQGSEA. V lost 4 bases to trimming and J lost 5 bases, with 9 bases between them. The CDR3 consists of 12 residues. The CDR3 DNA sequence: TGCAGCGTTGCTGGGAGCGATCAGCCCCAGCATTTT. Its translation: CSVAGSDQPQHF.

CDR3 nucleotides: TGTGCCATCAGTGAGGCTGACGTGGAGGCCCTCCACTTT. Translated: CAISEADVEALHF. This sequence joins TRBV10-3 and TRBJ1-6; D gene unclear. Germline V lookup: CDR1 ENHRY, CDR2 SYGVKD. The CDR3 has 13 amino acids. The ends were cut back, 2 bases at V and 14 bases at J, with 13 bases in the middle.

V usage is TRBV25-1 and J usage is TRBJ1-5; TRBD1 matches at 7 bases. CDR3 size: 16 residues. The germline V gene has CDR1 MGHDK and CDR2 SYGVNS. V was clipped by 5 bases and J by 4 bases; unmatched bases: 11. The CDR3 loop reads CASSSVGDSDNQPQHF. The CDR3 DNA follows: TGTGCCAGCAGTTCGGTGGGGGACAGCGATAATCAGCCCCAGCATTTT.